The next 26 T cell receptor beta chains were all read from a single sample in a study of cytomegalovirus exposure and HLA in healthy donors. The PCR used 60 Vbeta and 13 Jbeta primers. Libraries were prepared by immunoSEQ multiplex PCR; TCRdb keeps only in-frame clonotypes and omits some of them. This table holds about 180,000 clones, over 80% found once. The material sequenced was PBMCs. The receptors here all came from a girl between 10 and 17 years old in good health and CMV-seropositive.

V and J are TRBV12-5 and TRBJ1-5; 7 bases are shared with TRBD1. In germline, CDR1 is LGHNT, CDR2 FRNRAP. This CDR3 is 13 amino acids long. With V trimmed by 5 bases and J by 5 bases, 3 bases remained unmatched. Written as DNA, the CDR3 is TGTGCTAGTGGTCTTCAGGGGGATCAGCCCCAGCATTTT. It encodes CASGLQGDQPQHF.

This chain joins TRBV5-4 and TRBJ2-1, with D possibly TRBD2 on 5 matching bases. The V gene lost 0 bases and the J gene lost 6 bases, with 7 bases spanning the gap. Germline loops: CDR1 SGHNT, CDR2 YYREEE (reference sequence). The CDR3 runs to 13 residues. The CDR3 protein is CASSLGGFNEQFF. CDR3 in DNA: TGTGCCAGCAGCTTGGGAGGGTTCAATGAGCAGTTCTTC.

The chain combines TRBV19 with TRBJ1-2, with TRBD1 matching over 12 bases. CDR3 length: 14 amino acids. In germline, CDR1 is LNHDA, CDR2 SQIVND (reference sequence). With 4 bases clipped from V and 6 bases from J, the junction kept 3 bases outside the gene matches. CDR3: CASSRDRGLHGYTF. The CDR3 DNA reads TGTGCCAGTAGTAGGGACAGGGGGCTACATGGCTACACCTTC.

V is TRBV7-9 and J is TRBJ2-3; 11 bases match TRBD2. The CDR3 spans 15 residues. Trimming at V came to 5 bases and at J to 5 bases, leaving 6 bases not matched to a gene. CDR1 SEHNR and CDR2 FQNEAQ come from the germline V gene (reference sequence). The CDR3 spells CASSTSGSGGDTQYF. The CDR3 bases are TGTGCCAGCAGCACTAGCGGGAGTGGGGGAGATACGCAGTATTTT.

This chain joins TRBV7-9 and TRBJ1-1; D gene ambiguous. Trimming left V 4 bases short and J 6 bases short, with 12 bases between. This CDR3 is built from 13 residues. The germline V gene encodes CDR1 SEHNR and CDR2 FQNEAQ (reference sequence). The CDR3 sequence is CASSSLDWAEAFF. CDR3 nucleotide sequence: TGTGCCAGCAGCTCCCTTGACTGGGCTGAAGCTTTCTTT.

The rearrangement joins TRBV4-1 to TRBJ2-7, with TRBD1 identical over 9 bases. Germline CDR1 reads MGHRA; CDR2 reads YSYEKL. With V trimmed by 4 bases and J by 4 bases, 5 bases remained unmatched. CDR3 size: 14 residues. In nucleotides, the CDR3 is TGCGCCAGCAGCCGAGGGGACAGGGAATACGAGCAGTACTTC. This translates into CASSRGDREYEQYF.

This chain's CDR3 is CASSDWQGELYEQYF. CDR3 in DNA: TGTGCCAGCAGTGACTGGCAGGGGGAATTGTACGAGCAGTACTTC. The rearrangement joins TRBV2 to TRBJ2-7; 7 nucleotides agree with TRBD1. Germline values: CDR1 SNHLY, CDR2 FYNNEI. The CDR3 contains 15 residues. V lost 3 bases and J lost 4; bases outside the gene matches: 9.

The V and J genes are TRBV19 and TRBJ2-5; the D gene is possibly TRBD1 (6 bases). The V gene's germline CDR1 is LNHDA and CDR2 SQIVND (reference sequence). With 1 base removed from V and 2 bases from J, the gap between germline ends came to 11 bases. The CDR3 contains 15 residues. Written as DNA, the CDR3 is TGTGCCAGTAGTATAGGACAGGCCTCACAAGAGACCCAGTACTTC. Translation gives CASSIGQASQETQYF.

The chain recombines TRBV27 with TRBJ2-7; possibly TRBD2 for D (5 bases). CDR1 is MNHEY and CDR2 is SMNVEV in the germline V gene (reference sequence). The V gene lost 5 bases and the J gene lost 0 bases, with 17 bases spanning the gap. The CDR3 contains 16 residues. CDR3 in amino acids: CASSLRGELSSYEQYF. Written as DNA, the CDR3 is TGTGCCAGCAGTCTACGGGGAGAACTCAGCTCCTACGAGCAGTACTTC.

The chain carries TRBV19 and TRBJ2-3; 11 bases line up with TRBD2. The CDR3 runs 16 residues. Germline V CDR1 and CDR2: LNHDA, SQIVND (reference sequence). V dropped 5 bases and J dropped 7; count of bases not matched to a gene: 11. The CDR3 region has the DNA TGTGCCAGTAGTCCTATTAGCGGGAGGGCCAGGAATACGCAGTATTTT. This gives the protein CASSPISGRARNTQYF. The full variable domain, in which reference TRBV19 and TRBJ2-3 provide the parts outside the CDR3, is DGGITQSPKYLFRKEGQNVTLSCEQNLNHDAMYWYRQDPGQGLRLIYYSQIVNDFQKGDIAEGYSVSREKKESFPLTVTSAQKNPTAFYLCASSPISGRARNTQYFGPGTRLTVL.

The DNA for the CDR3 is TGTGCCAGCAGCTTGGGAGGACAGGTCCCTTACTATGGCTACACCTTC. Protein: CASSLGGQVPYYGYTF. The chain links TRBV5-4 to TRBJ1-2; TRBD1 aligns across 7 bases. There are 16 residues in the CDR3. Trimming at V came to 0 bases and at J to 3 bases, leaving 8 bases not matched to a gene. The germline V gene encodes CDR1 SGHNT and CDR2 YYREEE (reference sequence).

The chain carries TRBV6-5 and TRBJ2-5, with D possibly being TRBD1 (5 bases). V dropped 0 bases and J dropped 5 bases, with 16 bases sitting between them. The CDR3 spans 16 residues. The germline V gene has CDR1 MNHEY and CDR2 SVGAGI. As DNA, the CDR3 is TGTGCCAGCAGTTACTCAGACAGTACATCTTCGGAGACCCAGTACTTC. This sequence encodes CASSYSDSTSSETQYF.

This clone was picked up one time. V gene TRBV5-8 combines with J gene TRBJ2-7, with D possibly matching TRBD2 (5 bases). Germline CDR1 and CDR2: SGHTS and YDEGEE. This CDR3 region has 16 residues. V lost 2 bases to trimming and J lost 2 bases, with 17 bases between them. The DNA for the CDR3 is TGTGCCAGCAGCTTTTTTGGGCCTGCGGGCCCCTACGAGCAGTACTTC. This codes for CASSFFGPAGPYEQYF.

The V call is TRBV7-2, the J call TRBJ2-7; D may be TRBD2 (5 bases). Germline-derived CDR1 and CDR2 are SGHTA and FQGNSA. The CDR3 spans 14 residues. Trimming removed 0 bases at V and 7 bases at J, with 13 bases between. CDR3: CASSLAAGVGEQYF. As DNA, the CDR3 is TGTGCCAGCAGCTTAGCGGCCGGGGTTGGGGAGCAGTACTTC. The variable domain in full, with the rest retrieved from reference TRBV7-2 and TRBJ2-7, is GAGVSQSPSNKVTEKGKDVELRCDPISGHTALYWYRQSLGQGLEFLIYFQGNSAPDKSGLPSDRFSAERTGGSVSTLTIQRTQQEDSAVYLCASSLAAGVGEQYFGPGTRLTVT.

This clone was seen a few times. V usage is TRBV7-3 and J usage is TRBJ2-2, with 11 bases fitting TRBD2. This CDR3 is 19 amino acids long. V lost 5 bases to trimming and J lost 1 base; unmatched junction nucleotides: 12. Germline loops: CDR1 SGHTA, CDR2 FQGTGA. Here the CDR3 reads CASSHRLAGSSMNTGELFF. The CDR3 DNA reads TGTGCCAGCAGCCACAGACTAGCGGGGTCATCAATGAACACCGGGGAGCTGTTTTTT.

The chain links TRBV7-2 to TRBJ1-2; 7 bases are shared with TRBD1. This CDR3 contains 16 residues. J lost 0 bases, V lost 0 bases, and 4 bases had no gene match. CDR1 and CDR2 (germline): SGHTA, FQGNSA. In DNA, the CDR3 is TGTGCCAGCAGCTTAGCGACAGGGCAAGCTAACTATGGCTACACCTTC. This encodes CASSLATGQANYGYTF.

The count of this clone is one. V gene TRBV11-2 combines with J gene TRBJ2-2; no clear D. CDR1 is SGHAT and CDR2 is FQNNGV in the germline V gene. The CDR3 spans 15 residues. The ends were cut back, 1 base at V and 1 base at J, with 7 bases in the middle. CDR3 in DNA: TGTGCCAGCAGCTTAGTACGGAGGAACACCGGGGAGCTGTTTTTT. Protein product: CASSLVRRNTGELFF.

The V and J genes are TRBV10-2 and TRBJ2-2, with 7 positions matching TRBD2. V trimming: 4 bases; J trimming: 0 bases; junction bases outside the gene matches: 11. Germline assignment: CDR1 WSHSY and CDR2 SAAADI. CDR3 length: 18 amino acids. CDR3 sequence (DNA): TGCGCCAGCAGTGGCTTAGCGGGTGCCGCACCGAACACCGGGGAGCTGTTTTTT. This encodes CASSGLAGAAPNTGELFF.

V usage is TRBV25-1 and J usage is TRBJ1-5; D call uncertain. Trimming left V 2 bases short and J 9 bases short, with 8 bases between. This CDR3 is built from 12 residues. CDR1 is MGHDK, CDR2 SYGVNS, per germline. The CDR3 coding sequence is TGTGCCAGCAGTGAAAGTAGTCGGCCCCAGCATTTT. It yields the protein CASSESSRPQHF.

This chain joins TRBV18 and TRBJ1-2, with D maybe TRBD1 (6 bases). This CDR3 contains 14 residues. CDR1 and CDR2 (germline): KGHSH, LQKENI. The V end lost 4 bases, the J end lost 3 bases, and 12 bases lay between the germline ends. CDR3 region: CASSQTQGYYGYTF. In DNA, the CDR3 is TGTGCCAGCTCACAAACACAGGGTTACTATGGCTACACCTTC.

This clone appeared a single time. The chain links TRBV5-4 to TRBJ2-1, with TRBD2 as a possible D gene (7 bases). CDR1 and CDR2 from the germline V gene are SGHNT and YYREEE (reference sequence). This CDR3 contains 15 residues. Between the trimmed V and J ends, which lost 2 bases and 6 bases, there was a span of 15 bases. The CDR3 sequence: CASSFGGGGVNEQFF. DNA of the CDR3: TGTGCCAGCAGCTTTGGGGGGGGCGGTGTCAATGAGCAGTTCTTC.

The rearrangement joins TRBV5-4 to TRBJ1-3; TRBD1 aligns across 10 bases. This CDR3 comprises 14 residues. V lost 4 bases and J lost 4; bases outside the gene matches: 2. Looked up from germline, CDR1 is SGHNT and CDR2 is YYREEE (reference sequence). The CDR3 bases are TGTGCCAGCAGCCTGACAGGGGGCGGAAACACCATATATTTT. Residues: CASSLTGGGNTIYF.

CDR3: CASSLRLLAEETQYF. CDR3 DNA sequence: TGTGCCAGCAGCTTGCGGCTTCTAGCGGAAGAGACCCAGTACTTC. The rearrangement joins TRBV5-4 to TRBJ2-5; the match to TRBD2 covers 7 bases. Germline-derived CDR1 and CDR2 are SGHNT and YYREEE (reference sequence). The CDR3 spans 15 residues. The V and J ends lost 1 base and 3 bases, in that order; junction bases with no gene match: 6.

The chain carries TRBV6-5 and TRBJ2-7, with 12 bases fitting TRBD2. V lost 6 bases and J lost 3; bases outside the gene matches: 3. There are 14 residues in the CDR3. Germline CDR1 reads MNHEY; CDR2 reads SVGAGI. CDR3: CASRWTSGNYEQYF. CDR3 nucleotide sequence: TGTGCCAGCAGGTGGACTAGCGGGAACTACGAGCAGTACTTC.

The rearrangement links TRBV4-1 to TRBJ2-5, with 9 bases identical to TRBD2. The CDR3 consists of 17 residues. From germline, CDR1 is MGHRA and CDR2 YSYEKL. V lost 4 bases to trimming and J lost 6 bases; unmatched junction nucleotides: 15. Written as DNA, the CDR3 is TGCGCCAGCAGCCTACATATGGGTCTAGCGGGAAGAAAGACCCAGTACTTC. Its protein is CASSLHMGLAGRKTQYF.

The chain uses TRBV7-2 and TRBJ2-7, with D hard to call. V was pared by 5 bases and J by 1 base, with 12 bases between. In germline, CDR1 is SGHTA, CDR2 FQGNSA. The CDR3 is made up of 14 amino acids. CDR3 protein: CASSATLESYEQYF. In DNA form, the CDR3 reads TGTGCCAGCAGCGCGACTCTAGAATCCTACGAGCAGTACTTC.